The sequence of this TCR beta chain was determined in a study of blood T cell repertoires in COVID-19. Study background: Acute-phase and convalescent COVID-19 samples originated in the United States, Italy and Spain.

V lost 2 bases, J lost 1 base, and 16 bases lay in between. From germline, CDR1 is SEHNR and CDR2 FQNEAQ (reference sequence). The CDR3 extends over 17 amino acids. Here immunoSEQ multiplex PCR was the method, and the copy in TCRdb shows in-frame clones only, minus some. This sample has about 300,000 clones, with about 87% found just once. This clonotype originated in a man in his 70s with acute or convalescent COVID-19. Sequenced sample: peripheral blood. V and J are TRBV7-9 and TRBJ2-3; perhaps TRBD2 as D (6 bases). For the CDR3, the DNA is TGTGCCAGCAGCTTATTGTATAGGCGGGAAGGCACAGATACGCAGTATTTT. Protein product: CASSLLYRREGTDTQYF.